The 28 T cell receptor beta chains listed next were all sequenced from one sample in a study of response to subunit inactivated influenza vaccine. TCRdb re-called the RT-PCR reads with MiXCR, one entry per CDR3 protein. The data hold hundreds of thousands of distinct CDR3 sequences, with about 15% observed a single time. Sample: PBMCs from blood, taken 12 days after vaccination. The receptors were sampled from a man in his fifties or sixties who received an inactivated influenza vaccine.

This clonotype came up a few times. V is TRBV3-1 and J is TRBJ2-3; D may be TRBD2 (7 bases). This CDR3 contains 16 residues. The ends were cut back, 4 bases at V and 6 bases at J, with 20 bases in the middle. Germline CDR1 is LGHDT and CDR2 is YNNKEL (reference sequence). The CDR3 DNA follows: TGTGCCAGCAGCCCGCGTAGGGGGGGCAGTGGGGATACGCAGTATTTT. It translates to CASSPRRGGSGDTQYF.

The CDR3 nucleotides are TGTGCCAGCAGTTCCTCGGGCTACACTTCCGTGAGATATGGCTACACCTTC. This encodes CASSSSGYTSVRYGYTF. J is TRBJ1-2 and V is TRBV6-2 or TRBV6-3; D unclear. Per germline, CDR1 MNHEY and CDR2 SVGEGT. The V gene lost 4 bases and the J gene lost 5 bases, with 23 bases spanning the gap. The CDR3 spans 17 residues.

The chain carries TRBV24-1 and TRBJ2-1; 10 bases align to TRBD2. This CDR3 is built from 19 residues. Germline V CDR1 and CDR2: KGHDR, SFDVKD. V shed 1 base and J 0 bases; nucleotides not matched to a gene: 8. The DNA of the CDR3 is TGTGCCACCAGTGATTTCCCTAGCGGGGGCTTTAGCTCCTACAATGAGCAGTTCTTC. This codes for CATSDFPSGGFSSYNEQFF.

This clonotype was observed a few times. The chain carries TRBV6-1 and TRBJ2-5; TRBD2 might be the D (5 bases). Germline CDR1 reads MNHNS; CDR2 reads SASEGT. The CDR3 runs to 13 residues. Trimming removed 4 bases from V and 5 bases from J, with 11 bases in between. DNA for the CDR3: TGTGCCAGCAGTGCCGGACTGGACGAGACCCAGTACTTC. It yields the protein CASSAGLDETQYF.

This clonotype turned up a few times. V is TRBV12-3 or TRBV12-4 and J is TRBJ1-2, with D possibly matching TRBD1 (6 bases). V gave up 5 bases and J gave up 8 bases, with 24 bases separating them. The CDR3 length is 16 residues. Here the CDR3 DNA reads TGTGCCAGCAGTCTCCACGGTGGGGGGCGGCCTCTAGGCTACACCTTC. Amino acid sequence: CASSLHGGGRPLGYTF.

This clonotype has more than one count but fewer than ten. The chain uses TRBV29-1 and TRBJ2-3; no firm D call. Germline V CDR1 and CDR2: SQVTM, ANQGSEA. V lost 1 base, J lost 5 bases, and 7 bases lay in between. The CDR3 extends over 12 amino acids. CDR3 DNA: TGCAGCGTTGAAGGGACCCTAGATACGCAGTATTTT. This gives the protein CSVEGTLDTQYF.

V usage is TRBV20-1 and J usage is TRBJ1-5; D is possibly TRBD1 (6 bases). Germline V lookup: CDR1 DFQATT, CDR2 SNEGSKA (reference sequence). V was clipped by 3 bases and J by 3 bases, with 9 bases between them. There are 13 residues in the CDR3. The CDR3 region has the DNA TGCAGTGCTAGGAGGGGGTACAATCAGCCCCAGCATTTT. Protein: CSARRGYNQPQHF.

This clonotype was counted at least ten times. The CDR3 region is CSAREGPARYEQYF. The DNA for the CDR3 is TGCAGTGCTAGAGAGGGGCCAGCACGCTACGAGCAGTACTTC. This sequence joins TRBV20-1 and TRBJ2-7; TRBD1 might be the D (5 bases). The CDR3 is 14 residues long. Deletions cut 0 bases from V and 3 bases from J, with 12 bases between. CDR1 is DFQATT and CDR2 is SNEGSKA in the germline V gene (reference sequence).

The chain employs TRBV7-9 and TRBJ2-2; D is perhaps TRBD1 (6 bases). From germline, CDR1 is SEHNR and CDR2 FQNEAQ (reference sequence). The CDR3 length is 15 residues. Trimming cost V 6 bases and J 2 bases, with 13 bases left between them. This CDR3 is CASREPGHNTGELFF. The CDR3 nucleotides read TGTGCCAGCAGGGAACCGGGACACAACACCGGGGAGCTGTTTTTT.

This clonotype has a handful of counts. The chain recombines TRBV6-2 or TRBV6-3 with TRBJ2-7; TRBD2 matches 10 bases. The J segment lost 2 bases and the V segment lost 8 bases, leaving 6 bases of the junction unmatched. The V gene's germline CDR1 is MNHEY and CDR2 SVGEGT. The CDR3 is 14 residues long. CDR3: CASLRTSGTYEQYF. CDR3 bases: TGTGCCAGCCTACGGACTAGCGGAACCTACGAGCAGTACTTC.

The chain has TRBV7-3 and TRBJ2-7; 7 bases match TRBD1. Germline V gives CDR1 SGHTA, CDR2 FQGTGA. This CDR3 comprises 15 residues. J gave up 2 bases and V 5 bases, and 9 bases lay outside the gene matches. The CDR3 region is CASSESTGVPYEQYF. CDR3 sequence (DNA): TGTGCCAGCAGCGAGAGCACAGGGGTTCCCTACGAGCAGTACTTC.

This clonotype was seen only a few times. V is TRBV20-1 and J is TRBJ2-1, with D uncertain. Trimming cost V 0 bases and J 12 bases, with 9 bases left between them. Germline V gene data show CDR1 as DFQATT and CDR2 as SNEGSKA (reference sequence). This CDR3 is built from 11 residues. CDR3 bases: TGCAGTGCTAGAGATATCCCGGGGCAGTTCTTC. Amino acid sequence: CSARDIPGQFF.

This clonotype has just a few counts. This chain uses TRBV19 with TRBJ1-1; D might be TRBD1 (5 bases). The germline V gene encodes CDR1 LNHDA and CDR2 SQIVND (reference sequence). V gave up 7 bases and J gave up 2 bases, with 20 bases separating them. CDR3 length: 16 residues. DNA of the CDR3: TGTGCCAGTAACACCCCAATGCGGGACTTTAACACTGAAGCTTTCTTT. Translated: CASNTPMRDFNTEAFF. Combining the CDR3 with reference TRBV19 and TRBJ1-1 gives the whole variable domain DGGITQSPKYLFRKEGQNVTLSCEQNLNHDAMYWYRQDPGQGLRLIYYSQIVNDFQKGDIAEGYSVSREKKESFPLTVTSAQKNPTAFYLCASNTPMRDFNTEAFFGQGTRLTVV.

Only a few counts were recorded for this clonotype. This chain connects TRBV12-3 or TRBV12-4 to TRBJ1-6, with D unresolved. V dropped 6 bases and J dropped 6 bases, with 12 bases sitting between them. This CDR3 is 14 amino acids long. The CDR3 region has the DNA TGTGCCAGCAGAACACCAGGAGCTAATTCACCCCTCCACTTT. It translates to CASRTPGANSPLHF.

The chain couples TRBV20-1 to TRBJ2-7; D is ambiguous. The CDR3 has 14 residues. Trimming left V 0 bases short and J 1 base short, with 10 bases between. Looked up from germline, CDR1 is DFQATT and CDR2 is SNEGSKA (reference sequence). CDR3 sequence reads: CSARDIGGSYEQYF. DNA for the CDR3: TGCAGTGCTAGAGATATCGGTGGATCCTACGAGCAGTACTTC.

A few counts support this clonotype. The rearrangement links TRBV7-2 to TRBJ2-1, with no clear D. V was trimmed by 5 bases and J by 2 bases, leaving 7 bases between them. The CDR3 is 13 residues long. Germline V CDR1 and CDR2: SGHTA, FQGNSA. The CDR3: CASSVDTYNEQFF. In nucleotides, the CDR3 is TGTGCCAGCAGCGTCGACACCTACAATGAGCAGTTCTTC.

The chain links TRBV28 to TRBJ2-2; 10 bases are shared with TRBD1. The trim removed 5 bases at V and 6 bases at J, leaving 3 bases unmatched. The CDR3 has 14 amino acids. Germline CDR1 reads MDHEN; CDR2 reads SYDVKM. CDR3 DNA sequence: TGTGCCAGCAGTCGACAGGGGGCATCCGGGGAGCTGTTTTTT. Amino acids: CASSRQGASGELFF.

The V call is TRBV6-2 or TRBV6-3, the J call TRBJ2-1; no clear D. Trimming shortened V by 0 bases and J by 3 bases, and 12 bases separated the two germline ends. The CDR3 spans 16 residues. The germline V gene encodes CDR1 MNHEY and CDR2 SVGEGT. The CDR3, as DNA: TGTGCCAGCAGTTACTCGCGGTTTGAGGTCTACAATGAGCAGTTCTTC. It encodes CASSYSRFEVYNEQFF.

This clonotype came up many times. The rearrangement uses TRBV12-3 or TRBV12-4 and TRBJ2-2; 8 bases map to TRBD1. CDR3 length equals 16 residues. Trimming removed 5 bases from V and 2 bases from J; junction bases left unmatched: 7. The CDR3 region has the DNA TGTGCCAGCAGTGCCAGCGACAGGGGCAACACCGGGGAGCTGTTTTTT. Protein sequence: CASSASDRGNTGELFF.

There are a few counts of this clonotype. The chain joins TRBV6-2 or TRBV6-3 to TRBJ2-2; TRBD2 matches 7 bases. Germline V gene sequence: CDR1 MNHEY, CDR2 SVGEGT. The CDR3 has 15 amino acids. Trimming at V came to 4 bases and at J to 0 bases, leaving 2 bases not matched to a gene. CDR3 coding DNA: TGTGCCAGCAGTTTCCTAGCGGCGAACACCGGGGAGCTGTTTTTT. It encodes CASSFLAANTGELFF.

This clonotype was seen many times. The CDR3 protein is CASSLKTEAFF. The CDR3 DNA reads TGTGCCAGCAGCTTAAAAACCGAAGCTTTCTTT. V usage is TRBV7-9 and J usage is TRBJ1-1; D is undetermined. V lost 2 bases and J 8 bases, leaving 6 bases between the germline ends. The CDR3 covers 11 residues. Germline lookup yields CDR1 SEHNR and CDR2 FQNEAQ (reference sequence).

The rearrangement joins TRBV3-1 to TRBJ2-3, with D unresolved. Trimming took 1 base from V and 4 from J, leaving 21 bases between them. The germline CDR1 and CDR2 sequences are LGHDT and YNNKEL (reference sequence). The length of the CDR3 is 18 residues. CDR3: CASSQVVDGLHGADTQYF. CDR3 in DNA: TGTGCCAGCAGCCAAGTTGTGGACGGTCTTCATGGAGCAGATACGCAGTATTTT.

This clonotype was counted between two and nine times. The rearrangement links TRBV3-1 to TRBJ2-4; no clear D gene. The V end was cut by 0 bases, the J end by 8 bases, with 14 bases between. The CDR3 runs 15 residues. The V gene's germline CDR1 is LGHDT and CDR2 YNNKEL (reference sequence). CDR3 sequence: CASSQERVFSHIQYF. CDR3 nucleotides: TGTGCCAGCAGCCAAGAACGTGTGTTTTCTCACATTCAGTACTTC.

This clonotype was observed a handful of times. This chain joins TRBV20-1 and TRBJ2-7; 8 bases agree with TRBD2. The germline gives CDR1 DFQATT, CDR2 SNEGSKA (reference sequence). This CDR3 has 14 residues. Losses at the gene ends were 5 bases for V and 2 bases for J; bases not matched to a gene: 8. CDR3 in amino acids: CSAGPGTRPYEQYF. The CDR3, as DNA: TGCAGTGCTGGTCCCGGGACTAGGCCCTACGAGCAGTACTTC.

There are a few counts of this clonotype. Here the CDR3 DNA reads TGTGCCAGCAGTTCCATTCTTCTAGCGGGAGAGGACGAGCAGTACTTC. This encodes CASSSILLAGEDEQYF. The chain employs TRBV12-3 or TRBV12-4 and TRBJ2-7, with 10 bases identical to TRBD2. The CDR3 is 16 residues long. V gave up 4 bases and J gave up 5 bases; unmatched junction bases: 11.

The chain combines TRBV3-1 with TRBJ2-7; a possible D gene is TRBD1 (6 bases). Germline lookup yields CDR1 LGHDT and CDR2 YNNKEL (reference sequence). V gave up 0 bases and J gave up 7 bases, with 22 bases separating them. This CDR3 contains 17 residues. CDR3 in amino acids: CASSQDQGRATFWEQYF. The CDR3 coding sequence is TGTGCCAGCAGCCAAGATCAGGGGCGGGCGACCTTTTGGGAGCAGTACTTC.

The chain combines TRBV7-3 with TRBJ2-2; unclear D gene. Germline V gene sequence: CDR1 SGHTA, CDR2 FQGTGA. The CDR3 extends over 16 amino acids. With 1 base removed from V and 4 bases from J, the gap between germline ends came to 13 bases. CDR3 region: CASSLNARLGTGELFF. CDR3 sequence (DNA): TGTGCCAGCAGCTTAAACGCGCGTCTGGGCACCGGGGAGCTGTTTTTT.

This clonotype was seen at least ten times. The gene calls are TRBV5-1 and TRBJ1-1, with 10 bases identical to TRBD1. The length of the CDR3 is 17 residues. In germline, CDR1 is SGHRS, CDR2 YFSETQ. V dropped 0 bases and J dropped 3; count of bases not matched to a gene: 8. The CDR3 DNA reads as TGCGCCAGCAGCTTGGGGACAGGGGGAGTGTTCCACACTGAAGCTTTCTTT. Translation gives CASSLGTGGVFHTEAFF.